This is a list of T cell receptor beta chains from one sample in a study of CD8 T cells in Susac syndrome. TCRdb processed the immunoSEQ multiplex PCR reads anew with MiXCR; each CDR3 protein has one entry. The sample comprises some 120,000 distinct CDR3 sequences, 85% to 95% of which are singletons, and approximately 0.11% rests with the top ten. The source material was CD8+ T cells from PBMCs. These receptors came from a human donor in good health. CDR3s include the opening cysteine and the closing phenylalanine or tryptophan. Fields, in order: V gene, CDR3 length, CDR3 protein.

TRBV7-9 | 15 | CASSFSGESTDTQYF
TRBV7-2 | 16 | CASSLTRTGNGNTIYF
TRBV28 | 15 | CASSLTQTTNTEAFF
TRBV5-4 | 16 | CASSLNGSPNTDTQYF
TRBV2 | 11 | CASSVAYEQFF
TRBV7-8 | 15 | CASSPRGGTKNIQYF
TRBV20-1 | 15 | CSASGLAGATGELFF
TRBV4-3 | 15 | CASSLTWGSQETQYF
TRBV6-2/TRBV6-3 | 17 | CASSSGILAGSYNEQFF
TRBV19 | 15 | CASSSVGTPNTEAFF
TRBV23-1 | 15 | CASSQVHQNTGELFF
TRBV6-4 | 14 | CASSGQGATGELFF
TRBV29-1 | 15 | CSVDSVAGPFGEQFF
TRBV7-2 | 16 | CASSVGRGGTYNEQFF
TRBV4-3 | 15 | CASSQDGGSNNEQFF
TRBV6-5 | 19 | CASSYSRTSGDSSYNEQFF
TRBV6-5 | 18 | CASSYSRTLSGVRETQYF
TRBV9 | 16 | CASSVGGHPNTGELFF
TRBV7-8 | 15 | CASSRDRVGGNTIYF
TRBV13 | 21 | CASSSRPGTSSPLASTDTQYF
TRBV6-2/TRBV6-3 | 17 | CASSYSTSGRIAYEQYF
TRBV5-1 | 12 | CASSLEKETQYF
TRBV27 | 17 | CASSLSVGGWSTDTQYF
TRBV19 | 21 | CASSLIDPTQRTDRTRIGYTF
TRBV20-1 | 13 | CSARDLGNTEAFF
TRBV3-1 | 13 | CASSPSGDSKQYF
TRBV30 | 13 | CAWSDSVNQPQHF
TRBV18 | 14 | CASSPRSPTYGYTF
TRBV30 | 12 | CAWRPDENIQYF
TRBV6-1 | 14 | CASVQEPLSYEQYF